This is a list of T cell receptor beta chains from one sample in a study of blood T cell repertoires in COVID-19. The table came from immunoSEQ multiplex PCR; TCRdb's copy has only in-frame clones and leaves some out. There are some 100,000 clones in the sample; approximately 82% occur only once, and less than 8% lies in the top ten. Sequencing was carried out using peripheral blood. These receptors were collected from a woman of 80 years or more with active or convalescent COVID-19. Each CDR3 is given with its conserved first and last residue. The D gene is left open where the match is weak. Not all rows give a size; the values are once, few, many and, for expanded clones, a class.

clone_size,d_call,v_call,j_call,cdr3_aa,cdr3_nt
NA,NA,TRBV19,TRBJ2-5,CASRQTSAAEETQYF,TGTGCCAGTAGGCAGACTAGTGCAGCCGAAGAGACCCAGTACTTC
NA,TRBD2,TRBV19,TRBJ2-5,CASSGVAGIGETQYF,TGTGCCAGTAGTGGAGTAGCGGGAATCGGGGAGACCCAGTACTTC
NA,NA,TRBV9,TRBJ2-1,CASSVASTYNEQFF,TGTGCCAGCAGCGTTGCGAGTACCTACAATGAGCAGTTCTTC
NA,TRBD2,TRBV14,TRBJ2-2,CASSQGLAGARNTGELFF,TGTGCCAGCAGCCAGGGGCTAGCGGGAGCCAGGAACACCGGGGAGCTGTTTTTT
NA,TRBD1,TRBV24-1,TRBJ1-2,CATPPPDRVYGYTF,TGTGCCACCCCACCCCCGGACAGGGTCTATGGCTACACCTTC
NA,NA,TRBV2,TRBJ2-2,CASSLQGDTGELFF,TGTGCCAGCAGTTTGCAGGGCGACACCGGGGAGCTGTTTTTT
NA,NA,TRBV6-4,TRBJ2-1,CASRNTGEDEQFF,TGTGCCAGCAGGAACACAGGGGAGGACGAGCAGTTCTTC
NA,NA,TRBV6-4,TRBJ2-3,CASSGGGPTDTQYF,TGTGCCAGCAGTGGGGGGGGCCCCACAGATACGCAGTATTTT
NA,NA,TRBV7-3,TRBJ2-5,CASSLSPLGSGETQYF,TGTGCCAGCAGCTTATCCCCTCTCGGGAGTGGAGAGACCCAGTACTTC
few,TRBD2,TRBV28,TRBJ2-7,CASAIGASGGVRQYF,TGTGCCAGCGCGATCGGGGCTAGCGGGGGAGTACGGCAGTACTTC
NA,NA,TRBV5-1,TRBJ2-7,CASSQNLQGNKYGGEQYF,TGCGCCAGCAGCCAAAATCTACAGGGAAATAAGTACGGAGGCGAGCAGTACTTC
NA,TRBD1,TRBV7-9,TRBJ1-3,CASSLGPQGLSGNTIYF,TGTGCCAGCAGCTTAGGTCCACAGGGGTTATCTGGAAACACCATATATTTT
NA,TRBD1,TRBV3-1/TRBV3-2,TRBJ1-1,CASSQGDRGLITEAFF,TGTGCCAGCAGCCAAGGGGACAGGGGATTGATAACTGAAGCTTTCTTT
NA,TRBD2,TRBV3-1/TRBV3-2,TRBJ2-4,CASSQREGKNIQYF,TGTGCCAGCAGCCAGCGGGAGGGCAAGAACATTCAGTACTTC
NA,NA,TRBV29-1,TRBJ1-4,CSVNRLGGEKLFF,TGCAGCGTTAACAGGCTCGGTGGGGAAAAACTGTTTTTT
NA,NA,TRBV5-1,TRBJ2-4,CASSLKVADTRRTKNIQYF,TGCGCCAGCAGCTTGAAGGTAGCGGATACAAGACGGACCAAAAACATTCAGTACTTC
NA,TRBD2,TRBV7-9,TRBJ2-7,CASSFIAGGPGSYEQYF,TGTGCCAGCAGCTTTATAGCGGGAGGGCCTGGTTCCTACGAGCAGTACTTC
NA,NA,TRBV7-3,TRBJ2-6,CASSQFHSGANVLTF,TGTGCCAGCAGCCAATTCCACTCTGGGGCCAACGTCCTGACTTTC
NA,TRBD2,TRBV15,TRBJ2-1,CATSGLAGSSYNEQFF,TGTGCCACCAGCGGATTAGCGGGGAGCTCCTACAATGAGCAGTTCTTC
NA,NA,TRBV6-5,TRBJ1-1,CASTGQTEAFF,TGTGCCAGCACCGGACAGACTGAAGCTTTCTTT
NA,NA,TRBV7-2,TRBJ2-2,CASSLRRVSGELFF,TGTGCCAGCAGCTTAAGGCGGGTCTCCGGGGAGCTGTTTTTT
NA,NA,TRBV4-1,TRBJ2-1,CASSQDTSSYNEQFF,TGCGCCAGCAGCCAAGATACGAGCTCCTACAATGAGCAGTTCTTC
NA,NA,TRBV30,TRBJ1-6,CAWSSGGYNSPLHF,TGTGCCTGGAGTTCCGGGGGATATAATTCACCCCTCCACTTT
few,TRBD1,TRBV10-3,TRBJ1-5,CAISESGQGSNQPQHF,TGTGCCATCAGTGAGTCGGGACAGGGATCGAATCAGCCCCAGCATTTT
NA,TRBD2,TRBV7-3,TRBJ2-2,CASSKTSGSLAGELFF,TGTGCCAGCAGCAAGACTAGCGGGAGTTTGGCCGGGGAGCTGTTTTTT
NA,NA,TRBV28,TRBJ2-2,CASEQANTGELFF,TGTGCCAGCGAACAGGCGAACACCGGGGAGCTGTTTTTT
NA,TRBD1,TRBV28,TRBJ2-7,CASIRGQGELYEQYF,TGTGCCAGCATTCGCGGACAGGGTGAGCTCTACGAGCAGTACTTC
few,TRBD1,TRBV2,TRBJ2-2,CASAGGPNTGELFF,TGTGCCAGCGCAGGGGGCCCGAACACCGGGGAGCTGTTTTTT
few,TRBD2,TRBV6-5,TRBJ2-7,CASSTGLAGGGEQYF,TGTGCCAGCAGCACGGGACTAGCGGGAGGAGGCGAGCAGTACTTC
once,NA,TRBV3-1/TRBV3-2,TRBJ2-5,CASSQRETQYF,TGTGCCAGCAGCCAACGAGAGACCCAGTACTTC
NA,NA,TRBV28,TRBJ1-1,CASSLRGLNTEAFF,TGTGCCAGCAGTTTACGAGGCCTGAACACTGAAGCTTTCTTT
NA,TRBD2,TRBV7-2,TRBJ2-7,CASSMGRGTSPYEQYF,TGTGCCAGCAGCATGGGACGCGGGACTAGTCCCTACGAGCAGTACTTC
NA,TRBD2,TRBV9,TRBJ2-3,CASSVFGLAGVGDTQYF,TGTGCCAGCAGCGTCTTTGGACTAGCGGGAGTGGGAGATACGCAGTATTTT
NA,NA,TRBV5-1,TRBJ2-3,CASSLTGGQSGTDTQYF,TGCGCCAGCAGCTTGACCGGGGGTCAATCTGGGACAGATACGCAGTATTTT
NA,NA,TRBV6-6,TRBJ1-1,CASSYGAGLNTEAFF,TGTGCCAGCAGTTACGGGGCAGGCCTGAACACTGAAGCTTTCTTT
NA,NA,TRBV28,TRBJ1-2,CASSLARTDTYGYTF,TGTGCCAGCAGTTTAGCTCGGACAGACACGTATGGCTACACCTTC
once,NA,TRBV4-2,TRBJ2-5,CASSDQGPQKTQYF,TGTGCCAGCAGTGACCAGGGTCCCCAAAAGACCCAGTACTTC
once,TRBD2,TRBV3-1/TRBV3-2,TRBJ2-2,CASSLPGLAGGGGELFF,TGTGCCAGCAGCCTTCCGGGACTAGCGGGAGGCGGGGGGGAGCTGTTTTTT
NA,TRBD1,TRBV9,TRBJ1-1,CASSGTGGINTEAFF,TGTGCCAGCAGTGGCACAGGGGGCATCAACACTGAAGCTTTCTTT
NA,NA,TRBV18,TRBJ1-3,CASSPLESSGNTIYF,TGTGCCAGCTCCCCGCTTGAGAGCTCTGGAAACACCATATATTTT
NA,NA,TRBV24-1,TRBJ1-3,CATSEGGTIYF,TGTGCCACCAGTGAAGGGGGCACCATATATTTT
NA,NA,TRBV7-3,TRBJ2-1,CASSPGGVYNEQFF,TGTGCCAGCAGCCCTGGCGGGGTCTACAATGAGCAGTTCTTC
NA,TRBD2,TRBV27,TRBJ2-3,CASSWGLAKSTDTQYF,TGTGCCAGCAGTTGGGGACTAGCGAAGAGCACAGATACGCAGTATTTT
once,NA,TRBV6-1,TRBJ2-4,CASSEGAPAKNIQYF,TGTGCCAGCAGTGAAGGGGCACCAGCCAAAAACATTCAGTACTTC
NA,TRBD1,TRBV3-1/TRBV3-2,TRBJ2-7,CASSQGTGRSYEQYF,TGTGCCAGCAGCCAAGGGACAGGACGCTCCTACGAGCAGTACTTC
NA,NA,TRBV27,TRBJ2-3,CASSPFGTDTQYF,TGTGCCAGCAGTCCTTTTGGCACAGATACGCAGTATTTT
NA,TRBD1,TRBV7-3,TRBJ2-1,CASSWTGQYEQFF,TGTGCCAGCAGCTGGACAGGACAATATGAGCAGTTCTTC
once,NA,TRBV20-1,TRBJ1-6,CSARDTPTLHF,TGCAGTGCGAGAGACACACCAACCCTCCACTTT
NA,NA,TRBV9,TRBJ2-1,CASSVNSGHQFF,TGTGCCAGCAGCGTAAACTCGGGACATCAGTTCTTC
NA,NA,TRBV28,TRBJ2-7,CASTSTYEQYF,TGTGCCAGCACTAGTACCTACGAGCAGTACTTC
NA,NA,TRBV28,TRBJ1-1,CASSLPGMMNTEAFF,TGTGCCAGCAGTTTACCGGGGATGATGAACACTGAAGCTTTCTTT
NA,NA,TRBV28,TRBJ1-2,CASSFAPRVAGYTF,TGTGCCAGCAGTTTTGCCCCCCGGGTGGCTGGCTACACCTTC
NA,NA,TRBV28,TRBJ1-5,CASSYSNQPQHF,TGTGCCAGTAGCTATAGCAATCAGCCCCAGCATTTT